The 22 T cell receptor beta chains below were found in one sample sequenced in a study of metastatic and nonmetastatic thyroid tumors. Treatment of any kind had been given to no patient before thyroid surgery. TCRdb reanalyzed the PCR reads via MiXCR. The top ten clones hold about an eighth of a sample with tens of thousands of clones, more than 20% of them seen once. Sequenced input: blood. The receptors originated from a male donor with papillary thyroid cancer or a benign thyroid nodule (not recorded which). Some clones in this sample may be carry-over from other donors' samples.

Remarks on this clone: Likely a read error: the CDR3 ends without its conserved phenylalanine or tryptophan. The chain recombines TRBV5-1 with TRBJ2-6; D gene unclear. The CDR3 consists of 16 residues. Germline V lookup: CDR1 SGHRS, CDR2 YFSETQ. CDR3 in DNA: TGCGCCAGCAGCGTATCGCCGATGTCTGGGACCAACGTCCTGACTCTC. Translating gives CASSVSPMSGTNVLTL.

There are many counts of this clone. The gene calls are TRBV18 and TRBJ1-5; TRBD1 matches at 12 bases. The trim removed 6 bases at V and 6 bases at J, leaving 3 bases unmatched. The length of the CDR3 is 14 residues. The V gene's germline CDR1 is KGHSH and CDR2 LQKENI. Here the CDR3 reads CASSGQGAGQPQHF. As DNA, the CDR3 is TGTGCCAGCTCGGGACAGGGGGCAGGTCAGCCCCAGCATTTT.

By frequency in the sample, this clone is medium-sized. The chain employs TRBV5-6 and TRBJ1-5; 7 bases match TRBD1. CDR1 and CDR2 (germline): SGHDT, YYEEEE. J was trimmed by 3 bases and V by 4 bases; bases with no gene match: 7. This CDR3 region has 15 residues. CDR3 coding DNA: TGTGCCAGCAGCAGGGACAGAGGAATCAATCAGCCCCAGCATTTT. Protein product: CASSRDRGINQPQHF. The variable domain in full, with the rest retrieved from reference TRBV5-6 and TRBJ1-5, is DAGVTQSPTHLIKTRGQQVTLRCSPKSGHDTVSWYQQALGQGPQFIFQYYEEEERQRGNFPDRFSGHQFPNYSSELNVNALLLGDSALYLCASSRDRGINQPQHFGDGTRLSIL.

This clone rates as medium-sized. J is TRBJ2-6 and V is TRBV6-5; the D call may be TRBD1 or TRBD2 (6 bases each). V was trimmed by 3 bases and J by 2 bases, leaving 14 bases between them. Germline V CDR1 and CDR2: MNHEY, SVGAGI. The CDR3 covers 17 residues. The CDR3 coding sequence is TGTGCCAGCAGTTATGGGGGGCTAACAACTGGGGCCAACGTCCTGACTTTC. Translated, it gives CASSYGGLTTGANVLTF.

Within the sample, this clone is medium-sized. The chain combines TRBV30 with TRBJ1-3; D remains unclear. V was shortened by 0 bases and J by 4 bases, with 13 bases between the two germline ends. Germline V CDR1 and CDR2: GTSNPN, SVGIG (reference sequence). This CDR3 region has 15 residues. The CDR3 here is CAWSVSPRQGNTIYF. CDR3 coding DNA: TGTGCCTGGAGTGTATCACCCCGGCAGGGAAACACCATATATTTT.

CDR3 DNA: TGCGCCAGCAGCTTGGGACCAGGGGATGGGCAGCCCCAGCATTTT. This encodes CASSLGPGDGQPQHF. This chain connects TRBV5-1 to TRBJ1-5; tentatively, D is TRBD1 (6 bases). The V end lost 0 bases, the J end lost 7 bases, and 14 bases lay between the germline ends. The germline V gene encodes CDR1 SGHRS and CDR2 YFSETQ. The CDR3 has 15 residues. The full variable domain, its missing parts supplied by reference TRBV5-1 and TRBJ1-5, is KAGVTQTPRYLIKTRGQQVTLSCSPISGHRSVSWYQQTPGQGLQFLFEYFSETQRNKGNFPGRFSGRQFSNSRSEMNVSTLELGDSALYLCASSLGPGDGQPQHFGDGTRLSIL.

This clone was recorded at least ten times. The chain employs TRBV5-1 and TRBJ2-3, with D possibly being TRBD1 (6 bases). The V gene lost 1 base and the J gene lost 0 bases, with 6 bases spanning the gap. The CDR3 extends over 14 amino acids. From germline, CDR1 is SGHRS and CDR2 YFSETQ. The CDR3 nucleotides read TGCGCCAGCAGCTTGACAGGGAGCACAGATACGCAGTATTTT. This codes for CASSLTGSTDTQYF.

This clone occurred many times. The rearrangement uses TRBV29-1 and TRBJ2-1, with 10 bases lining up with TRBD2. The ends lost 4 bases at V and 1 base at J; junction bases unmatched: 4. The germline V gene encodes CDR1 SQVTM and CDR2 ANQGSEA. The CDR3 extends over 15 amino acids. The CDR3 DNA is TGCAGCGTTGTCAATAGCGGGGGGTCCTACAATGAGCAGTTCTTC. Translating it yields CSVVNSGGSYNEQFF.

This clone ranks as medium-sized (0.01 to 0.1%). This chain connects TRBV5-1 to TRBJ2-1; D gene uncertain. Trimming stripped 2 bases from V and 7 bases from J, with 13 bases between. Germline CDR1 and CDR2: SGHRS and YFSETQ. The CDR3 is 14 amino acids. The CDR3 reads CASSFSPPRNEQFF. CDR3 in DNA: TGCGCCAGCAGCTTCTCCCCTCCTAGAAATGAGCAGTTCTTC.

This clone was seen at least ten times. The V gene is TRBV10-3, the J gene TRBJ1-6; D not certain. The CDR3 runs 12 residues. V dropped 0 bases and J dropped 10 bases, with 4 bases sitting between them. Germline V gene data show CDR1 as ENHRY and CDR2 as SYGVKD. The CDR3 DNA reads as TGTGCCATCAGTGAGTCTGCGTCACCCCTCCACTTT. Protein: CAISESASPLHF.

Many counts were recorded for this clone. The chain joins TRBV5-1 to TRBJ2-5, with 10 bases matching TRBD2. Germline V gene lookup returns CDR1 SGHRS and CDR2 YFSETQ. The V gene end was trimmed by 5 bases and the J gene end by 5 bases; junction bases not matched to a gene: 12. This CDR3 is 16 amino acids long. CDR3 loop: CASSLSGRAVLETQYF. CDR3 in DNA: TGCGCCAGCAGTCTCAGCGGGAGGGCCGTCCTGGAGACCCAGTACTTC.

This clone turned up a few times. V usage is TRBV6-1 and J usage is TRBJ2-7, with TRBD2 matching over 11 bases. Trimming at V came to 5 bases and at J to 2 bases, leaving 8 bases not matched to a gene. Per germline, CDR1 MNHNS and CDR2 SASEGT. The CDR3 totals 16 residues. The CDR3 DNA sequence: TGTGCCAGCAGTACACCCGGGACTAGCGGAACCTACGAGCAGTACTTC. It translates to CASSTPGTSGTYEQYF.

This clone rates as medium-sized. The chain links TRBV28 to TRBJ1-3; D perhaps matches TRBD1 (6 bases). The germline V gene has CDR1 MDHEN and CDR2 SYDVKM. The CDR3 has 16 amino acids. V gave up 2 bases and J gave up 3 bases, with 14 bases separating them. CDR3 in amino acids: CASSLPTGKFGNTIYF. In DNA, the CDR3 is TGTGCCAGCAGTTTACCGACAGGTAAGTTTGGAAACACCATATATTTT.

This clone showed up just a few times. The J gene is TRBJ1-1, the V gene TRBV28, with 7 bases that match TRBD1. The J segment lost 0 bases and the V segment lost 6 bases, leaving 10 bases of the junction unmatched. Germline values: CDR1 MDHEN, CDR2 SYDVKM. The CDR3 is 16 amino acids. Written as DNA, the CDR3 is TGTGCCAGCAGCCCTATGAAGACAGGGTTGAACACTGAAGCTTTCTTT. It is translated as CASSPMKTGLNTEAFF.

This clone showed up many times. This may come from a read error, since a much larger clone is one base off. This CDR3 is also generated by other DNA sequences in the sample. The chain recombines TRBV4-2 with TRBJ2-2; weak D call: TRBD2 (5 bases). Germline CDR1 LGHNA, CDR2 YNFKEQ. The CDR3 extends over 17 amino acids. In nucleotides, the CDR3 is TGTGCCAGCAGCCAAGATCCACAGCGTCCGAACACCGGGGAGTTGTTTTTT. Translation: CASSQDPQRPNTGELFF.

The CDR3 coding sequence is TGCATTTCTAGTAGTAACGAGCAGTACTTC. It encodes CISSSNEQYF. The chain has TRBV20-1 and TRBJ2-7; D is unclear. Germline loops: CDR1 DFQATT, CDR2 SNEGSKA (reference sequence). This CDR3 comprises 10 residues.

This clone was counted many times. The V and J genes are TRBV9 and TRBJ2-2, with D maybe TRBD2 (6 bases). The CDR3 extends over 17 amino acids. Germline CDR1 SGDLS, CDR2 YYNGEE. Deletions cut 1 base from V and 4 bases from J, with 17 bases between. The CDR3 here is CASSVLSGLAPTGELFF. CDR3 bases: TGTGCCAGCAGCGTATTGTCAGGGCTAGCGCCCACCGGGGAGCTGTTTTTT. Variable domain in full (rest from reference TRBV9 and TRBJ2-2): DSGVTQTPKHLITATGQRVTLRCSPRSGDLSVYWYQQSLDQGLQFLIQYYNGEERAKGNILERFSAQQFPDLHSELNLSSLELGDSALYFCASSVLSGLAPTGELFFGEGSRLTVL.

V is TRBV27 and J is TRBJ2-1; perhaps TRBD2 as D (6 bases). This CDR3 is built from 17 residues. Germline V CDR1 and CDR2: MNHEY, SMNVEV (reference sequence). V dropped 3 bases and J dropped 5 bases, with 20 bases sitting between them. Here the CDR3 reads CASSFRTGTSSHNEQFF. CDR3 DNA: TGTGCCAGCAGTTTCCGCACCGGTACTAGCAGCCACAATGAGCAGTTCTTC.

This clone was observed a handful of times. CDR3 loop: CASSRGPTYNEQFF. CDR3 DNA: TGTGCCAGCAGTAGGGGACCTACTTACAATGAGCAGTTCTTC. The V call is TRBV6-1, the J call TRBJ2-1; TRBD1 or TRBD2 may be the D gene (5 bases each). This CDR3 is built from 14 residues. Deletions cut 5 bases from V and 4 bases from J, with 12 bases between. CDR1 is MNHNS and CDR2 is SASEGT in the germline V gene.

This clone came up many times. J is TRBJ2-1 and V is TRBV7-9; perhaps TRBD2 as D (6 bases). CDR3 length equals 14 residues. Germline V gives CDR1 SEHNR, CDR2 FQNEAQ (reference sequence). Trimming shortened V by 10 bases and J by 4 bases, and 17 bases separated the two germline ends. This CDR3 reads CATGGGRHYNEQFF. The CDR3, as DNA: TGTGCCACTGGTGGGGGGAGACATTACAATGAGCAGTTCTTC.

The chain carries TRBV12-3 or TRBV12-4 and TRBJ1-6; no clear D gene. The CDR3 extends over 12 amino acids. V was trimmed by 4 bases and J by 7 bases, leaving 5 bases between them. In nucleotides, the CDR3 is TGTGCCAGCAGTTACGGCAATTCACCCCTCCACTTT. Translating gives CASSYGNSPLHF.

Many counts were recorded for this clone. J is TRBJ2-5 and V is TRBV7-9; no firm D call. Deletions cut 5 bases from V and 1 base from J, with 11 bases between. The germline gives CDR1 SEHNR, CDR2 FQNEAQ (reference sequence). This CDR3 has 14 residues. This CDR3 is CASSPRLIQETQYF. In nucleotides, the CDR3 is TGTGCCAGCAGCCCAAGACTTATCCAAGAGACCCAGTACTTC.